This T cell receptor beta chain stems from a study of T cell responses to AZD1222 COVID-19 vaccine. The overall study: Timing groups of about 4 and about 12 weeks for second doses were pooled. The study, taken as a whole, reports: The study found Spike-specific TCR breadth and depth rose after two AZD1222 doses. Donors in the cohort were predominantly white British and more often female, and clonal diversity was possibly underestimated. Spike-spanning, vaccine-associated CD4 TCRs were dominant at 160-218 and 743-854.

Repertoires were generated with immunoSEQ multiplex PCR, while TCRdb's copy carries only in-frame clones and drops some. Counted here are more than 130,000 clones, 90% occurring once; the ten biggest clones make up about 3%. CDR3 length: 14 amino acids. The germline V gene has CDR1 SNHLY and CDR2 FYNNEI. Trimming took 0 bases from V and 6 from J, leaving 11 bases between them. Note on this clone: The antigen remains undetermined.

V and J are TRBV2 and TRBJ2-5; possibly TRBD1 for D (5 bases). The specimen comprised peripheral blood, sampled on day 0 of AZD1222 vaccination. The sequence derives from an adult in good health. The CDR3 is CASSEAGVRQTQYF. CDR3 coding DNA: TGTGCCAGCAGTGAAGCAGGGGTTAGGCAGACCCAGTACTTC.